Following are 25 T cell receptor beta chains from one sample sequenced in a study of tumor-infiltrating lymphocytes in primary liver carcinoma. The template, approximately 500 ng total RNA, yielded TCR beta cDNA made with a constant-region primer. It was through three nested multiplex PCR rounds of slightly modified ARM-PCR that TCR beta libraries arose. A C-beta reverse primer and TRBV1-TRBV30 forward primers served in each of the first two PCR rounds, at 10 cycles apiece. MiXCR was run by TCRdb on the multiplex PCR reads, yielding one entry per CDR3 protein. The table lists around 330,000 distinct CDR3 sequences, approximately 60% of them singletons. Both blood RNA, taken from unsorted whole blood, and germline DNA were extracted. Sequenced sample: peripheral blood. These receptors all stem from a man in his forties or fifties with primary liver carcinoma and hepatitis B virus infection.

With regard to this clonotype: This may arise from a read error, as a much more abundant clone is one base away. The chain's CDR3 is CASSQEGGERGVYKQYF. In DNA form, the CDR3 reads TGCGCCAGCAGCCAAGAAGGGGGCGAGAGGGGAGTCTACAAGCAGTACTTC. V and J are TRBV4-1 and TRBJ2-7; 7 bases align to TRBD1. CDR1 and CDR2 from the germline V gene are MGHRA and YSYEKL. The CDR3 is made up of 17 amino acids.

V usage is TRBV5-1 and J usage is TRBJ2-7; TRBD1 agrees at 8 bases. The CDR3 sequence is 17 residues long. V shed 4 bases, J shed 2 bases, and the junction held 14 bases outside the gene matches. Germline V lookup: CDR1 SGHRS, CDR2 YFSETQ. DNA of the CDR3: TGCGCCAGCAGCGGAGGCCAGGGGACAGGAGTTCCCTACGAGCAGTACTTC. It encodes CASSGGQGTGVPYEQYF.

Comments on this clonotype: The conserved closing phenylalanine or tryptophan is absent in this CDR3, likely reflecting a read error. This chain uses TRBV5-4 with TRBJ2-7; 7 bases align to TRBD1. The CDR3 extends over 14 amino acids. Germline V gene lookup returns CDR1 SGHNT and CDR2 YYREEE (reference sequence). Unmatched junction bases numbered 4, after V lost 3 bases and J lost 1 base. The CDR3 sequence: CASSWDSSSYEQYL. CDR3 nucleotide sequence: TGTGCCAGCAGCTGGGACAGTTCGTCCTACGAGCAGTACCTC.

This clonotype was observed a few times. The chain links TRBV7-9 to TRBJ1-2, with 8 bases fitting TRBD1. The CDR3 loop spans 16 amino acids. The ends lost 3 bases at V and 5 bases at J; junction bases unmatched: 11. The germline gives CDR1 SEHNR, CDR2 FQNEAQ (reference sequence). The CDR3 is CASSLPTSGTGYGYTF. The CDR3 region has the DNA TGTGCCAGCAGCTTGCCCACCTCCGGGACAGGTTATGGCTACACCTTC. Using reference TRBV7-9 and TRBJ1-2 for the parts outside the CDR3, the full variable domain is DTGVSQNPRHKITKRGQNVTFRCDPISEHNRLYWYRQTLGQGPEFLTYFQNEAQLEKSRLLSDRFSAERPKGSFSTLEIQRTEQGDSAMYLCASSLPTSGTGYGYTFGSGTRLTVV.

In this sample, this clonotype turned up once. CDR3 sequence: CANDKLAGSNQPQHF. DNA of the CDR3: TGTGCCAACGACAAATTAGCAGGATCCAATCAGCCCCAGCATTTT. The V call is TRBV6-2 or TRBV6-3, the J call TRBJ1-5; D not resolved. CDR1 and CDR2 (germline): MNHEY, SVGEGT. This CDR3 comprises 15 residues. V was clipped by 10 bases and J by 3 bases, with 19 bases between them.

The CDR3: CASSIRTSGYEQYF. As DNA, the CDR3 is TGTGCCAGCAGTATACGGACTAGCGGCTACGAGCAGTACTTC. This chain connects TRBV12-3 or TRBV12-4 to TRBJ2-7; 10 nucleotides agree with TRBD2. CDR3 size: 14 residues. The ends lost 5 bases at V and 3 bases at J; junction bases unmatched: 4.

As to this clonotype: One end of the junction fails to match germline, which may point to a read error. The chain uses TRBV30 and TRBJ2-7; maybe TRBD1 (6 bases). This CDR3 is 12 amino acids long. CDR1 GTSNPN and CDR2 SVGIG come from the germline V gene (reference sequence). As DNA, the CDR3 is TGTACCTGGAGTTCAGGGGTCCACGAGCAGTACTTC. It is translated as CTWSSGVHEQYF.

On this clonotype itself: The junction differs from germline at one of its ends, possibly a read error. The chain combines TRBV11-2 with TRBJ2-1, with D perhaps TRBD1 or TRBD2 (5 bases each). Germline assignment: CDR1 SGHAT and CDR2 FQNNGV. The CDR3 spans 16 residues. CDR3 DNA: TGTGCCAGCAGCTCAGTTCTCTCGGGGACCGGGAATGAGCAGCTCTTC. The encoded protein is CASSSVLSGTGNEQLF.

This clonotype showed up many times. The gene calls are TRBV29-1 and TRBJ2-7, with 9 positions matching TRBD1. The CDR3 consists of 14 residues. CDR1 and CDR2 from the germline V gene are SQVTM and ANQGSEA. V dropped 5 bases and J dropped 0; count of bases not matched to a gene: 5. CDR3 protein: CSVTWTGVSYEQYF. CDR3 DNA sequence: TGCAGCGTTACCTGGACAGGGGTCTCCTACGAGCAGTACTTC.

The rearrangement uses TRBV28 and TRBJ1-1, with no clear D. The CDR3 is made up of 15 amino acids. Trimming stripped 5 bases from V and 3 bases from J, with 16 bases between. The germline CDR1 and CDR2 sequences are MDHEN and SYDVKM. The CDR3 DNA is TGTGCCAGCAGTAGCAGCTCCATTGGGGACACTGAAGCTTTCTTT. Protein sequence: CASSSSSIGDTEAFF.

The chain is built from TRBV11-2 and TRBJ2-2, with 10 bases fitting TRBD2. The length of the CDR3 is 17 residues. V was clipped by 7 bases and J by 6 bases; unmatched bases: 14. Germline V gene data show CDR1 as SGHAT and CDR2 as FQNNGV. CDR3 region: CASNTRLAGALAGELFF. The CDR3 DNA reads TGTGCCAGCAACACACGACTAGCGGGCGCATTAGCCGGGGAGCTGTTTTTT.

The rearrangement joins TRBV5-5 to TRBJ2-7; 8 nucleotides match TRBD1. The CDR3 length is 15 residues. CDR1 SGHKS and CDR2 YYEKEE come from the germline V gene (reference sequence). J was trimmed by 2 bases and V by 2 bases; bases with no gene match: 6. In DNA, the CDR3 is TGTGCCAGCAGCTTTCGCCGGGACAGGACCTACGAGCAGTACTTC. Residues: CASSFRRDRTYEQYF.

Points on this clonotype: Just one base apart from a much larger clone, this may be a read error. The V and J genes are TRBV6-6 and TRBJ1-2; 9 nucleotides line up with TRBD1. The CDR3 has 13 residues. Germline CDR1 MNHNY, CDR2 SVGAGI (reference sequence). This CDR3 reads CPSSYDRGDGYTF. The CDR3 DNA reads TGTCCCAGCAGTTACGACAGGGGGGATGGCTACACCTTC.

Note on this clonotype: A junction end diverges from the germline sequence, so it may reflect a read error. The chain recombines TRBV11-1 with TRBJ2-7; no definite D call. Germline V lookup: CDR1 SGHAT, CDR2 FQDESV (reference sequence). CDR3 length: 13 residues. CDR3 protein: CASNSHAGFEQYF. The CDR3 nucleotides are TGTGCCAGCAACTCCCACGCAGGTTTCGAGCAATACTTC. Full variable domain (missing parts from reference TRBV11-1 and TRBJ2-7): EAEVAQSPRYKITEKSQAVAFWCDPISGHATLYWYRQILGQGPELLVQFQDESVVDDSQLPKDRFSAERLKGVDSTLKIQPAELGDSAMYLCASNSHAGFEQYFGPGTRLTVT.

This clonotype was seen only a few times. The chain employs TRBV2 and TRBJ2-1, with 10 bases that match TRBD2. CDR3 size: 17 residues. Germline assignment: CDR1 SNHLY and CDR2 FYNNEI. Germline trimming cut 4 bases from V and 4 bases from J; bases unmatched to any gene: 10. CDR3 nucleotide sequence: TGTGCCAGCAGTGCTCACCGACTAGCGGGCAAATACAATGAGCAGTTCTTC. Protein sequence: CASSAHRLAGKYNEQFF.

At least ten counts were recorded for this clonotype. This chain connects TRBV4-3 to TRBJ1-4, with no clear D. Trimming shortened V by 3 bases and J by 5 bases, and 7 bases separated the two germline ends. The CDR3 is 13 residues long. CDR1 is LGHNA, CDR2 YSLEER, per germline. For the CDR3, the DNA is TGCGCCAGCAGCCACAGCCAGAATGAAAAACTGTTTTTT. It yields the protein CASSHSQNEKLFF.

Note on this clonotype: One junction end does not reproduce the germline sequence, and a read error may be involved. V gene TRBV11-1 combines with J gene TRBJ1-3; D ambiguous. The CDR3 has 14 residues. Per the germline V gene, CDR1 is SGHAT and CDR2 is FQDESV (reference sequence). CDR3 in amino acids: CASGLWRTGNIIYF. CDR3 DNA: TGTGCCAGCGGCTTATGGCGGACCGGAAACATCATATATTTT.

This clonotype was seen just once. The gene calls are TRBV5-1 and TRBJ2-7, with D perhaps matching TRBD1 (5 bases). CDR3 length: 16 amino acids. The V gene's germline CDR1 is SGHRS and CDR2 YFSETQ. Trimming removed 4 bases from V and 3 bases from J, with 20 bases in between. The CDR3: CASSLETDPFLYEQYF. As DNA, the CDR3 is TGCGCCAGCAGCCTTGAGACAGACCCCTTTCTCTACGAGCAGTACTTC.

This clonotype occurred a few times. The chain couples TRBV24-1 to TRBJ2-2; no reliable D call. The V and J ends lost 0 bases and 3 bases respectively, with 4 bases between them. The CDR3 covers 14 residues. CDR1 is KGHDR, CDR2 SFDVKD, per germline. The CDR3 region has the DNA TGTGCCACCAGTGATTTGATGGACACCGGGGAGCTGTTTTTT. Amino acids: CATSDLMDTGELFF.

This clonotype occurred once. This may be a read error, as it is one base from a much larger clone. The V call is TRBV12-3 or TRBV12-4, the J call TRBJ1-6; 11 bases align to TRBD1. The CDR3 is 14 amino acids. CDR3 sequence (DNA): TGTGACAGCAGGGGGACAGGGGGGAATTCACCCCTCCACTTT. This translates into CDSRGTGGNSPLHF.

Details on this clonotype: Its ends do not fully match the called genes, so a read error is possible. The genes are TRBV11-1 and TRBJ2-7; possibly TRBD2 for D (6 bases). Germline-derived CDR1 and CDR2 are SGHAT and FQDESV (reference sequence). This CDR3 is 13 amino acids long. CDR3 coding DNA: TGTACCAGCAGCCTTGGACTATACTACGAGCTGTACTTC. Protein sequence: CTSSLGLYYELYF.

Comments on this clonotype: The junction departs from the called germline gene at one end, perhaps through a read error. The V gene is TRBV11-1, the J gene TRBJ2-1; D is ambiguous. The length of the CDR3 is 13 residues. The V gene's germline CDR1 is SGHAT and CDR2 FQDESV (reference sequence). The CDR3 region has the DNA TGCGCCAGCAGCGCGGAGCACTACAATGAGCAGTTCTTC. It yields the protein CASSAEHYNEQFF. The full variable domain, its missing parts supplied by reference TRBV11-1 and TRBJ2-1, is EAEVAQSPRYKITEKSQAVAFWCDPISGHATLYWYRQILGQGPELLVQFQDESVVDDSQLPKDRFSAERLKGVDSTLKIQPAELGDSAMYLCASSAEHYNEQFFGPGTRLTVL.

Note on this clonotype: Sequence at one end of the junction differs from germline and may be a read error. The rearrangement joins TRBV6-5 to TRBJ2-3; perhaps TRBD1 as D (6 bases). Germline V CDR1 and CDR2: MNHEY, SVGAGI. This CDR3 has 15 amino acids. The CDR3 sequence is CASSPQQGRTVTQYF. The CDR3 DNA sequence: TGTGCCAGCAGTCCCCAACAGGGCCGCACAGTTACGCAGTATTTT.

This clonotype was recorded a few times. The chain recombines TRBV11-2 with TRBJ1-6; possibly TRBD1 for D (6 bases). Looked up from germline, CDR1 is SGHAT and CDR2 is FQNNGV. The CDR3 spans 17 residues. Deletions cut 4 bases from V and 7 bases from J, with 20 bases between. The CDR3 protein is CASSSIKTRQANSPLHF. For the CDR3, the DNA is TGTGCCAGCAGCTCCATTAAGACCCGACAGGCGAATTCACCCCTCCACTTT.

This clonotype occurred a few times. The chain recombines TRBV5-1 with TRBJ1-1; TRBD1 aligns across 8 bases. Per the germline V gene, CDR1 is SGHRS and CDR2 is YFSETQ. The V and J ends lost 7 bases and 1 base, in that order; junction bases with no gene match: 3. The CDR3 has 13 residues. CDR3 DNA sequence: TGCGCCAGCGGACAGGGATCGAACACTGAAGCTTTCTTT. It codes for CASGQGSNTEAFF.